What follows describes a single T cell receptor (beta chain). As handled by the study authors: Reference gene primer amplification in the assay estimated nucleated cell counts. This table comes from immunoSEQ multiplex PCR, and its TCRdb copy is limited to in-frame clones, with some not included. The V and J calls and the clone size are those of that table, but D and trimming were determined from the DNA. The table shows under 95,000 clones, with roughly four fifths occurring only once. V trimming: 9 bases; J trimming: 1 base; junction bases outside the gene matches: 7. Germline V gene sequence: CDR1 LNHDA, CDR2 SQIVND (reference sequence). The length of the CDR3 is 14 residues. This specimen belongs to a study of blood T cell repertoires in COVID-19. About the research overall: Collection of acute and convalescent COVID-19 samples took place in the United States, Italy and Spain. In each case, the material was cDNA or gDNA derived from T cells, B-cell-depleted T cells, or PBMCs.

This TCR derives from a woman of 80 years or more with acute or convalescent COVID-19. V and J are TRBV19 and TRBJ2-5; 8 nucleotides agree with TRBD2. Sequencing was done on a sample of peripheral blood. CDR3 DNA sequence: TGTGCCAGGCGCGACCGGGGGGGCCAAGAGACCCAGTACTTC. It specifies CARRDRGGQETQYF.